This T cell receptor beta chain was recorded in a study of T cell responses to AZD1222 COVID-19 vaccine. In regard to this clone: Its target is not known.

Measured with immunoSEQ multiplex PCR; TCRdb has only the in-frame clones, and not every one. The data show 95,000 to 150,000 clones, roughly 91% seen once. Study-wide results and caveats: A mostly white British donor set with more females was recruited, and clonal diversity was possibly underestimated. Once two AZD1222 doses were given, Spike-specific TCR breadth and depth went up.

Germline V gene lookup returns CDR1 LGHNA and CDR2 YSLEER. This CDR3 is built from 18 residues. Trimming removed 1 base from V and 9 bases from J; junction bases left unmatched: 15. The sample was peripheral blood, taken on day 0 of MenACWY control vaccination. The J gene is TRBJ2-3, the V gene TRBV4-3; 11 bases match TRBD2. This sequence was found in an adult in good health. CDR3 amino acids: CASSQGRGSGRAGVTQYF. CDR3 coding DNA: TGCGCCAGCAGCCAAGGAAGAGGTAGCGGGAGGGCCGGGGTAACGCAGTATTTT.